One T cell receptor beta chain is described in this entry. It has no known antigen specificity. There are no base qualities to consult, and no much larger clone falls within one base. This specimen belongs to a study of blood T cell repertoires in COVID-19 (dated by TCRdb to about 2020). At the level of the whole study: Samples from collaborators originated in the United States, Italy and Spain and spanned both the acute and convalescent phases of COVID-19. The material from the prospective study consisted of cDNA or gDNA derived from T cells, B-cell-depleted T cells, or PBMCs. The repertoires were made available in a free public database intended to serve as a resource for research on the immune response to SARS-CoV-2. Samples came from the ongoing ImmuneRACE study (first 160 participants) plus 1,254 subjects from 6 global collaborators. Where available, HLA class I and class II types were obtained from metadata supplied by the sample provider rather than from assay-based typing. A de-identified subject ID, COVID-19 status, age in years and sex were almost always included in the sample metadata. Subjects who had been exposed to COVID-19, were actively infected with it, or had recovered from it provided the deeply sampled blood TCRbeta repertoires that made up the dataset.

Participants in the prospective study were enrolled through a virtual design, were aged roughly 18 to 90 years, and lived in roughly 25 United States geographic areas. In the prospective study, participants were assigned to cohorts based on the clinical history participants reported in a screening survey and a study questionnaire. ImmuneRACE Cohort 3 recovered participants were defined by two consecutive negative NP/OP PCR tests, healthcare professional clearance, or symptom resolution. Mobile phlebotomists in the prospective study collected whole blood, serum and a nasopharyngeal or oropharyngeal swab from every participant. Over a roughly 2-month period, participants in the prospective study had the option of providing additional blood draws and questionnaires. Prospective study blood samples were shipped either frozen or at room temperature before DNA extraction. The immunoSEQ Assay, a bias-controlled multiplex PCR, was used to amplify TCRbeta CDR3 regions from genomic DNA. In the authors' own workflow: The number of nucleated cells in each sample was estimated from the amplification of reference gene primers within the assay. Sequence reads were collapsed and filtered to measure the absolute abundance of every unique TCRbeta CDR3 rearrangement. For each sample, productive Simpson clonality was calculated as the square root of Simpson's diversity index over productive rearrangements. TCRdb provides this immuneACCESS table in a form limited to in-frame rearrangements. Some clones are lacking; in checked studies, under half of them reflect an unresolved V gene, and why the rest are absent is not known. Clone size and the V and J calls come from that table; the DNA yielded D and trimming. The sample table lists around 190,000 clones, approximately 84% of them with a count of one. Approximately 3% of the sample is held by the ten biggest clonotypes.

The CDR3 contains 15 residues, cysteine and phenylalanine counted. Only the CDR3 portion is preserved as DNA: 45 bases, with reading frame beginning at the first base. At the junction V is shortened by 2 bases and J by 2 bases; bases outside the gene matches: 1. CDR1 LNHNV and CDR2 YYDKDF were looked up in the germline V gene (reference sequence). What the study reported, not specific to this receptor: Clinical and demographic metadata were provided uncurated, with the amount varying by source and participant.

The chain uses TRBV15 and TRBJ1-3; 9 central bases correspond to TRBD1. Material for sequencing was PBMCs or T cells enriched from blood (not recorded which). This clonotype was sampled from a woman aged 25 to 45 who had recovered from COVID-19. This receptor carries the CDR3 CATSRNRGPGNTIYF. The DNA is as follows: TGTGCCACCAGCAGAAACAGGGGGCCTGGAAACACCATATATTTT.